A selection of T cell receptor beta chains follows, all from one sample in a study of blood T cell repertoires in COVID-19. Libraries were prepared by immunoSEQ multiplex PCR; TCRdb keeps only in-frame clonotypes and omits some of them. The sample includes over 150,000 clones, roughly 84% seen only once; the top ten take about 11%. Material for sequencing was peripheral blood. All receptors derive from a woman aged 80 or older with active or convalescent COVID-19. Each CDR3 is given with its conserved first and last residue. The order of the fields is D gene, V gene, J gene, clone size, CDR3 protein, CDR3 DNA. D genes are given only for firm matches. Clone size is shown for a subset of rows, as once, few, many or a class of expanded clone.

d_call: TRBD1; v_call: TRBV18; j_call: TRBJ2-2; clone_size: -; cdr3_aa: CASSQPGQGASGELFF; cdr3_nt: TGTGCCAGCTCACAACCGGGACAGGGGGCGTCCGGGGAGCTGTTTTTT
d_call: TRBD1; v_call: TRBV28; j_call: TRBJ1-2; clone_size: -; cdr3_aa: CASSLSRGYGYTF; cdr3_nt: TGTGCCAGCAGTTTAAGCAGGGGGTATGGCTACACCTTC
d_call: -; v_call: TRBV7-9; j_call: TRBJ2-1; clone_size: -; cdr3_aa: CASSPPASNEQFF; cdr3_nt: TGTGCCAGCAGCCCTCCGGCTAGCAATGAGCAGTTCTTC
d_call: -; v_call: TRBV6-6; j_call: TRBJ1-1; clone_size: -; cdr3_aa: CASSYSRATEAFF; cdr3_nt: TGTGCCAGCAGTTACTCGAGGGCAACCGAAGCTTTCTTT
d_call: -; v_call: TRBV24-1; j_call: TRBJ1-5; clone_size: once; cdr3_aa: CATSDFYKCICGGGQPQHF; cdr3_nt: TGTGCCACCAGTGATTTTTACAAGTGTATTTGTGGGGGGGGTCAGCCCCAGCATTTT
d_call: TRBD1; v_call: TRBV6-5; j_call: TRBJ2-1; clone_size: -; cdr3_aa: CASSRGQVYNEQFF; cdr3_nt: TGTGCCAGCAGTCGTGGACAGGTTTACAATGAGCAGTTCTTC
d_call: TRBD2; v_call: TRBV28; j_call: TRBJ2-3; clone_size: -; cdr3_aa: CASSFRVQREGSELGTDTQYF; cdr3_nt: TGTGCCAGCAGTTTCCGCGTACAGCGGGAGGGCTCGGAACTCGGCACAGATACGCAGTATTTT
d_call: TRBD1; v_call: TRBV6-1; j_call: TRBJ2-2; clone_size: -; cdr3_aa: CASSEQGAHTGELFF; cdr3_nt: TGTGCCAGCAGTGAACAGGGGGCCCACACCGGGGAGCTGTTTTTT
d_call: -; v_call: TRBV5-1; j_call: TRBJ2-3; clone_size: -; cdr3_aa: CASARGTTDTQYF; cdr3_nt: TGCGCCAGCGCTAGAGGCACTACAGATACGCAGTATTTT
d_call: -; v_call: TRBV9; j_call: TRBJ2-3; clone_size: -; cdr3_aa: CASSVAGVSTDTQYF; cdr3_nt: TGTGCCAGCAGCGTAGCGGGGGTCAGCACAGATACGCAGTATTTT
d_call: -; v_call: TRBV24-1; j_call: TRBJ2-5; clone_size: -; cdr3_aa: CATRGFGETQYF; cdr3_nt: TGTGCCACCAGAGGATTCGGGGAGACCCAGTACTTC
d_call: -; v_call: TRBV11-2; j_call: TRBJ2-2; clone_size: few; cdr3_aa: CASSNPQQSSNTGELFF; cdr3_nt: TGTGCCAGCAGCAACCCCCAACAGAGTTCGAACACCGGGGAGCTGTTTTTT
d_call: TRBD1; v_call: TRBV3-1/TRBV3-2; j_call: TRBJ1-2; clone_size: few; cdr3_aa: CASSPTGGPRYGYTF; cdr3_nt: TGTGCCAGCAGCCCGACAGGGGGCCCCCGCTATGGCTACACCTTC
d_call: -; v_call: TRBV2; j_call: TRBJ2-7; clone_size: -; cdr3_aa: CASRTDRYEQYF; cdr3_nt: TGTGCCAGCAGAACCGACAGATACGAGCAGTACTTC
d_call: TRBD2; v_call: TRBV2; j_call: TRBJ2-7; clone_size: -; cdr3_aa: CASRQLAGSSYEQYF; cdr3_nt: TGTGCCAGCAGGCAACTAGCGGGAAGCTCCTACGAGCAGTACTTC
d_call: -; v_call: TRBV10-1; j_call: TRBJ1-1; clone_size: -; cdr3_aa: CAPLDRQGKNTEAFF; cdr3_nt: TGCGCCCCTCTTGACCGCCAGGGAAAGAACACTGAAGCTTTCTTT
d_call: -; v_call: TRBV10-3; j_call: TRBJ2-1; clone_size: -; cdr3_aa: CAISDVRYNEQFF; cdr3_nt: TGTGCCATCAGTGACGTTCGCTACAATGAGCAGTTCTTC
d_call: TRBD1; v_call: TRBV5-1; j_call: TRBJ2-7; clone_size: once; cdr3_aa: CASSYRGPYEQYF; cdr3_nt: TGCGCCAGCAGCTACAGGGGGCCGTACGAGCAGTACTTC
d_call: TRBD1; v_call: TRBV27; j_call: TRBJ1-2; clone_size: -; cdr3_aa: CASSLRTGMDGYTF; cdr3_nt: TGTGCCAGCAGCCTCAGGACAGGGATGGATGGCTACACCTTC
d_call: TRBD1; v_call: TRBV6-6; j_call: TRBJ1-2; clone_size: -; cdr3_aa: CASRPARTGGLGYTF; cdr3_nt: TGTGCCAGCAGACCCGCCCGGACAGGGGGCTTGGGCTACACCTTC
d_call: TRBD1; v_call: TRBV6-2/TRBV6-3; j_call: TRBJ2-1; clone_size: -; cdr3_aa: CASSYSSYRRQGAHEQFF; cdr3_nt: TGTGCCAGCAGTTACTCCAGCTACCGCCGACAGGGGGCACATGAGCAGTTCTTC
d_call: TRBD2; v_call: TRBV7-2; j_call: TRBJ2-1; clone_size: -; cdr3_aa: CASSLEVLAGGPINEQFF; cdr3_nt: TGTGCCAGCAGCTTAGAGGTACTAGCGGGAGGGCCCATCAATGAGCAGTTCTTC
d_call: TRBD2; v_call: TRBV7-6; j_call: TRBJ2-6; clone_size: -; cdr3_aa: CASSQRLAGGFSGANVLTF; cdr3_nt: TGTGCCAGCAGCCAGCGGCTAGCGGGAGGGTTCTCTGGGGCCAACGTCCTGACTTTC
d_call: TRBD2; v_call: TRBV5-1; j_call: TRBJ2-3; clone_size: -; cdr3_aa: CASSSIAGVSDTQYF; cdr3_nt: TGCGCCAGCAGCTCCATAGCGGGAGTATCCGATACGCAGTATTTT
d_call: TRBD1; v_call: TRBV3-1/TRBV3-2; j_call: TRBJ1-2; clone_size: -; cdr3_aa: CASSQGGTGANYGYTF; cdr3_nt: TGTGCCAGCAGCCAGGGGGGGACAGGGGCGAACTATGGCTACACCTTC
d_call: TRBD2; v_call: TRBV28; j_call: TRBJ2-2; clone_size: few; cdr3_aa: CASSLAGGPRDGELFF; cdr3_nt: TGTGCCAGCAGTTTAGCGGGAGGGCCACGGGACGGGGAGCTGTTTTTT
d_call: TRBD1; v_call: TRBV12-5; j_call: TRBJ2-3; clone_size: -; cdr3_aa: CASGPTGGSGTDTQYF; cdr3_nt: TGTGCTAGTGGCCCGACAGGGGGCTCGGGCACAGATACGCAGTATTTT
d_call: -; v_call: TRBV4-1; j_call: TRBJ2-5; clone_size: once; cdr3_aa: CASSQDQLAQETQYF; cdr3_nt: TGCGCCAGCAGCCAAGATCAACTAGCCCAAGAGACCCAGTACTTC
d_call: TRBD2; v_call: TRBV2; j_call: TRBJ2-2; clone_size: -; cdr3_aa: CASSVLLAGSFANTGELFF; cdr3_nt: TGTGCCAGCAGTGTATTGCTAGCGGGGTCGTTCGCGAACACCGGGGAGCTGTTTTTT
d_call: TRBD2; v_call: TRBV10-3; j_call: TRBJ2-1; clone_size: -; cdr3_aa: CAIQGTSGELYNEQFF; cdr3_nt: TGTGCCATCCAAGGGACTAGCGGGGAACTGTACAATGAGCAGTTCTTC
d_call: TRBD2; v_call: TRBV7-9; j_call: TRBJ2-1; clone_size: -; cdr3_aa: CASSSRLAGASFADEQFF; cdr3_nt: TGTGCCAGCAGCTCCCGACTAGCGGGGGCCTCCTTCGCCGATGAGCAGTTCTTC
d_call: TRBD1; v_call: TRBV6-5; j_call: TRBJ1-2; clone_size: -; cdr3_aa: CASSYHDRDAYGYTF; cdr3_nt: TGTGCCAGCAGTTACCACGACAGGGACGCCTATGGCTACACCTTC
d_call: TRBD1; v_call: TRBV7-9; j_call: TRBJ1-4; clone_size: few; cdr3_aa: CASSFDRVVEKLFF; cdr3_nt: TGTGCCAGCAGCTTCGACAGGGTAGTTGAAAAACTGTTTTTT
d_call: -; v_call: TRBV5-1; j_call: TRBJ1-1; clone_size: few; cdr3_aa: CASRDQGNTEAFF; cdr3_nt: TGCGCCAGCAGGGACCAGGGGAACACTGAAGCTTTCTTT
d_call: -; v_call: TRBV7-2; j_call: TRBJ2-5; clone_size: -; cdr3_aa: CASSLVHQIAAVQETQYF; cdr3_nt: TGTGCCAGCAGCTTAGTGCATCAGATTGCGGCGGTCCAAGAGACCCAGTACTTC
d_call: TRBD1; v_call: TRBV23-1; j_call: TRBJ1-2; clone_size: -; cdr3_aa: CASSRDRGNYGYTF; cdr3_nt: TGCGCCAGCAGTCGGGACAGGGGGAACTATGGCTACACCTTC
d_call: -; v_call: TRBV21-1; j_call: TRBJ2-7; clone_size: -; cdr3_aa: CASSKKREPSYEQYF; cdr3_nt: TGTGCCAGCAGCAAAAAGCGGGAGCCCTCCTACGAGCAGTACTTC
d_call: TRBD1; v_call: TRBV6-5; j_call: TRBJ1-1; clone_size: -; cdr3_aa: CASTGDRANTEAFF; cdr3_nt: TGTGCCAGCACGGGGGACAGGGCGAACACTGAAGCTTTCTTT
d_call: -; v_call: TRBV11-2; j_call: TRBJ1-6; clone_size: -; cdr3_aa: CASSFFDVESGSPLHF; cdr3_nt: TGTGCCAGCAGCTTTTTTGACGTAGAATCGGGTTCACCCCTCCACTTT
d_call: TRBD2; v_call: TRBV29-1; j_call: TRBJ2-5; clone_size: -; cdr3_aa: CSNRASGINAETQYF; cdr3_nt: TGCAGCAATCGGGCTAGCGGGATTAACGCGGAGACCCAGTACTTC
d_call: -; v_call: TRBV5-1; j_call: TRBJ2-3; clone_size: -; cdr3_aa: CASSSDNPTDTQYF; cdr3_nt: TGCGCCAGCAGCTCCGACAATCCTACAGATACGCAGTATTTT
d_call: -; v_call: TRBV5-6; j_call: TRBJ1-1; clone_size: -; cdr3_aa: CASSFGAGLVEAFF; cdr3_nt: TGTGCCAGCAGCTTTGGGGCAGGTCTCGTTGAAGCTTTCTTT
d_call: -; v_call: TRBV3-1/TRBV3-2; j_call: TRBJ1-1; clone_size: once; cdr3_aa: CASSQDVAVMNTEAFF; cdr3_nt: TGTGCCAGCAGCCAAGATGTGGCAGTCATGAACACTGAAGCTTTCTTT
d_call: TRBD1; v_call: TRBV11-2; j_call: TRBJ1-5; clone_size: -; cdr3_aa: CASSIQGARNQPQHF; cdr3_nt: TGTGCCAGCAGCATCCAGGGGGCACGCAATCAGCCCCAGCATTTT
d_call: TRBD2; v_call: TRBV19; j_call: TRBJ2-1; clone_size: -; cdr3_aa: CASRETGTSVYNEQFF; cdr3_nt: TGTGCCAGTAGAGAAACCGGGACTAGCGTCTACAATGAGCAGTTCTTC
d_call: -; v_call: TRBV11-2; j_call: TRBJ1-1; clone_size: once; cdr3_aa: CASSLTGGTEAFF; cdr3_nt: TGTGCCAGCAGCCTGACCGGGGGGACTGAAGCTTTCTTT
d_call: -; v_call: TRBV11-2; j_call: TRBJ2-4; clone_size: -; cdr3_aa: CASSPWGSGKNIQYF; cdr3_nt: TGTGCCAGCAGCCCGTGGGGAAGCGGAAAAAACATTCAGTACTTC
d_call: -; v_call: TRBV19; j_call: TRBJ2-1; clone_size: -; cdr3_aa: CASPEANEQFF; cdr3_nt: TGTGCCAGCCCTGAAGCCAATGAGCAGTTCTTC
d_call: -; v_call: TRBV11-2; j_call: TRBJ1-1; clone_size: -; cdr3_aa: CASSLITGNTEAFF; cdr3_nt: TGTGCCAGCAGCTTGATAACAGGGAACACTGAAGCTTTCTTT
d_call: -; v_call: TRBV10-3; j_call: TRBJ2-3; clone_size: -; cdr3_aa: CAISAVRGLSTDTQYF; cdr3_nt: TGTGCCATCAGTGCTGTGCGGGGGCTTAGCACAGATACGCAGTATTTT
d_call: -; v_call: TRBV24-1; j_call: TRBJ2-2; clone_size: once; cdr3_aa: CATSEKRWTGELFF; cdr3_nt: TGTGCCACCAGTGAAAAGCGGTGGACCGGGGAGCTGTTTTTT
d_call: TRBD1; v_call: TRBV5-4; j_call: TRBJ1-2; clone_size: -; cdr3_aa: CASSEGTAAPYGYTF; cdr3_nt: TGTGCCAGCAGCGAAGGGACAGCCGCCCCCTATGGCTACACCTTC